The clone carrying this TCR beta chain was seen a handful of times. As yet, its antigen is unknown. UMIs were added to TCR cDNA along with a universal primer site when it was made by 5'RACE template switching. TCRdb analysed the 5' RACE reads with MiXCR anew, one entry per CDR3 protein. The sample includes hundreds of thousands of distinct CDR3 sequences, roughly a sixth of them seen just once. The ends were cut back, 3 bases at V and 7 bases at J, with 9 bases in the middle. Germline V gives CDR1 LNHNV, CDR2 YYDKDF (reference sequence). The CDR3 covers 13 residues. The data stem from a study of T cells after yellow fever vaccination. Study-wide background: When fractions had low cell numbers, they were prepared with SMART-Seq v4 Ultra Low Input.

Study conclusions and caveats: Most primary-vaccination clones recurred post-booster (just under 98% CD4, 88% CD8). Overlap between CD4 and CD8 compartments was detected for a small share of clonotypes.

The chain employs TRBV15 and TRBJ2-2; D gene uncertain. Material: PBMCs, obtained 4 to 5 days after the first yellow fever vaccination. The receptor was derived from a man between 18 and 29 years old who received the YFV17D yellow fever vaccine. The CDR3 loop is CATSSEVYGELFF. As DNA, the CDR3 is TGTGCCACCAGCAGCGAAGTATACGGGGAGCTGTTTTTT.